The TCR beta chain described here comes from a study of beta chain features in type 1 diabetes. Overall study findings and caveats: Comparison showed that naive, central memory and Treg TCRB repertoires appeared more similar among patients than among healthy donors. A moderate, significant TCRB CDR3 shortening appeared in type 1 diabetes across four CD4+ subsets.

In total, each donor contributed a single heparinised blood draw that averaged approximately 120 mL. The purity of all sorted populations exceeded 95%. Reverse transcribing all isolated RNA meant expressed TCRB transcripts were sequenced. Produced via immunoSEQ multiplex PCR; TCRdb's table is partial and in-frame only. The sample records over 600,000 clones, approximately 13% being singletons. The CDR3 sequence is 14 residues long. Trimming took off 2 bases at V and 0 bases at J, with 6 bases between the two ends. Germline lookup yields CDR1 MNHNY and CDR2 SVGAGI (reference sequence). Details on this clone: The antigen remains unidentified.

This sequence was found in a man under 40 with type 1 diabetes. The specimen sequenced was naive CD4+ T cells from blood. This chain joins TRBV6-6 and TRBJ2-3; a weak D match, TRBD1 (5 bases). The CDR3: CASSYGASTDTQYF. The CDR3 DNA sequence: TGTGCCAGCAGTTACGGGGCGAGCACAGATACGCAGTATTTT.